This T cell receptor beta chain was observed in a study of CD8+ T cells in alopecia areata. At the level of the study: The protocol delivered tofacitinib for 6 to 18 months, then withdrew it for 6 months. General study points: It was less clear whether patients shared TCRs than it was in mice, possibly because of HLA.

The length of the CDR3 is 17 residues. Germline V lookup: CDR1 GTSNPN, CDR2 SVGIG (reference sequence). Trimming removed 0 bases at V and 0 bases at J, with 17 bases between. This clone was detected a few times. No antigen is known for it. TCR sequencing used cDNA made by reverse transcription of extracted RNA. Data came from immunoSEQ multiplex PCR; TCRdb stores just in-frame clones and leaves some out. This repertoire shows 130,000 to 150,000 clones, approximately 50% found once; its top ten account for 0.8% to 1%. Collected material from alopecia areata patients comprised lesional scalp punch biopsies and peripheral blood. Cell sorting was applied to PBMCs, and CD4+ and CD8+ T cells were collected.

The material sequenced was CD4+ T cells sorted from blood, taken at week 0. The TCR sequence derives from a human donor with alopecia areata. The chain has TRBV30 and TRBJ1-1; possibly TRBD1 for D (5 bases). Written as DNA, the CDR3 is TGTGCCTGGAGTGTAATTCAGGGCGCCCTGTTGAACACTGAAGCTTTCTTT. Its protein is CAWSVIQGALLNTEAFF.